This TCR beta chain was obtained from a study of T cell responses to AZD1222 COVID-19 vaccine. The CDR3 consists of 15 residues. The V segment lost 5 bases and the J segment 9 bases; nucleotides outside the gene matches: 10. The germline gives CDR1 MNHEY, CDR2 SVGAGI. Study results and caveats: White British ancestry dominated among donors, who included more females, and clonal diversity was possibly underestimated. It was only after the peak T cell response that any repertoires were sampled.

On this clone: What it recognizes is unknown.

TCRdb's copy holds only in-frame clones and misses some; the assay was immunoSEQ multiplex PCR. The sample has some 130,000 clones, 75% to 95% seen once. This TCR derives from an adult who received the AZD1222 COVID-19 vaccine. The J gene is TRBJ1-6, the V gene TRBV6-5, with 7 bases aligning to TRBD1. The input for sequencing was peripheral blood, taken 28 days after the second AZD1222 dose. The CDR3 region is CASSNPGQRGSPLHF. CDR3 nucleotides: TGTGCCAGCAGTAATCCGGGACAGAGGGGTTCACCCCTCCACTTT.